The 20 T cell receptor beta chains below come from one sample, sequenced in a study of blood T cell repertoires in COVID-19 (dated by TCRdb to about 2020). Library preparation employed the immunoSEQ multiplex PCR assay. TCRdb holds this immuneACCESS table with in-frame rearrangements only. Some clones are missing; in checked studies, unresolved V genes explain under half, and the rest has no known cause. This sample has approximately 260,000 clones in its table, and approximately 91% of those were observed once. Roughly 2.2% of the sample lies in the top ten. Sample: peripheral blood. These receptors were obtained from a man aged 45-65 years with acute or convalescent COVID-19.

V usage is TRBV7-3 and J usage is TRBJ2-1, with 7 bases aligning to TRBD1. This CDR3 comprises 12 residues. Germline V gives CDR1 SGHTA, CDR2 FQGTGA. V gave up 5 bases and J gave up 9 bases; unmatched junction bases: 4. CDR3 bases: TGTGCCAGCAGCAGCACAGGGGCTGAGCAGTTCTTC. It yields the protein CASSSTGAEQFF.

The V call is TRBV6-2 or TRBV6-3, the J call TRBJ1-2, with D unclear. The CDR3 spans 13 residues. Trimming took off 6 bases at V and 8 bases at J, with 16 bases between the two ends. In germline, CDR1 is MNHEY, CDR2 SVGEGT. CDR3: CASSRPPAGGYTF. The CDR3 nucleotides read TGTGCCAGCAGCCGCCCCCCCGCAGGCGGCTACACCTTC.

This chain joins TRBV27 and TRBJ2-3; D is undetermined. The CDR3 sequence is 13 residues long. In germline, CDR1 is MNHEY, CDR2 SMNVEV (reference sequence). With 5 bases removed from V and 1 base from J, the gap between germline ends came to 7 bases. CDR3: CASSPGGTDTQYF. The CDR3 DNA follows: TGTGCCAGCAGTCCCGGAGGCACAGATACGCAGTATTTT.

In this sample, this clone turned up once. The same CDR3 arises from other DNA sequences in this sample as well. V gene TRBV6-5 combines with J gene TRBJ2-7; D is unresolved. Germline V gene lookup returns CDR1 MNHEY and CDR2 SVGAGI. This CDR3 is built from 12 residues. V lost 6 bases, J lost 2 bases, and 8 bases lay in between. CDR3 region: CASRADTYEQYF. The CDR3 nucleotides are TGTGCCAGCAGGGCAGACACCTACGAGCAGTACTTC.

This clone was counted a single time. The J gene is TRBJ1-5, the V gene TRBV30; TRBD1 might be the D (5 bases). Germline-derived CDR1 and CDR2 are GTSNPN and SVGIG (reference sequence). The V and J ends lost 3 bases and 6 bases respectively, with 15 bases between them. This CDR3 has 14 amino acids. CDR3 in DNA: TGTGCCTGGAGAAGTAGCAGGGATGGTCAGCCCCAGCATTTT. Protein sequence: CAWRSSRDGQPQHF.

This clone showed up just a few times. The rearrangement links TRBV7-9 to TRBJ2-6; possibly TRBD2 for D (6 bases). CDR3 length equals 14 residues. Germline CDR1 is SEHNR and CDR2 is FQNEAQ (reference sequence). Trimming took off 4 bases at V and 2 bases at J, with 6 bases between the two ends. For the CDR3, the DNA is TGTGCCAGCAGCTCGGGGGCTGGGGCCAACGTCCTGACTTTC. Protein sequence: CASSSGAGANVLTF. Variable domain in full (rest from reference TRBV7-9 and TRBJ2-6): DTGVSQNPRHKITKRGQNVTFRCDPISEHNRLYWYRQTLGQGPEFLTYFQNEAQLEKSRLLSDRFSAERPKGSFSTLEIQRTEQGDSAMYLCASSSGAGANVLTFGAGSRLTVL.

The V call is TRBV4-1, the J call TRBJ2-3; the D is unclear. The germline V gene encodes CDR1 MGHRA and CDR2 YSYEKL. The CDR3 contains 12 residues. V was trimmed by 1 base and J by 6 bases, leaving 5 bases between them. The CDR3 loop reads CASSQAGDTQYF. The CDR3 nucleotides are TGCGCCAGCAGCCAAGCCGGGGATACGCAGTATTTT.

The chain couples TRBV30 to TRBJ1-1; D remains unclear. V lost 2 bases, J lost 0 bases, and 4 bases lay in between. Germline V gives CDR1 GTSNPN, CDR2 SVGIG (reference sequence). The CDR3 loop spans 12 amino acids. DNA of the CDR3: TGTGCCTGGAGTCTAATGAACACTGAAGCTTTCTTT. This translates into CAWSLMNTEAFF. The whole variable domain, remainder taken from reference TRBV30 and TRBJ1-1, is SQTIHQWPATLVQPVGSPLSLECTVEGTSNPNLYWYRQAAGRGLQLLFYSVGIGQISSEVPQNLSASRPQDRQFILSSKKLLLSDSGFYLCAWSLMNTEAFFGQGTRLTVV.

The chain uses TRBV6-5 and TRBJ1-2; 7 bases are a match to TRBD1. The CDR3 totals 13 residues. Trimming removed 4 bases from V and 4 bases from J; junction bases left unmatched: 3. Germline lookup yields CDR1 MNHEY and CDR2 SVGAGI. CDR3 protein: CASSSTGVYGYTF. Written as DNA, the CDR3 is TGTGCCAGCAGTTCAACAGGGGTCTATGGCTACACCTTC.

The rearrangement uses TRBV27 and TRBJ1-2, with D possibly being TRBD1 (5 bases). CDR1 is MNHEY and CDR2 is SMNVEV in the germline V gene (reference sequence). This CDR3 has 13 amino acids. Deletions cut 3 bases from V and 4 bases from J, with 9 bases between. CDR3 region: CASSFGHFYGYTF. CDR3 DNA sequence: TGTGCCAGCAGTTTCGGACACTTCTATGGCTACACCTTC.

This clone was recorded once. The chain carries TRBV7-9 and TRBJ2-7; a possible D gene is TRBD1 (5 bases). Per germline, CDR1 SEHNR and CDR2 FQNEAQ (reference sequence). This CDR3 has 13 amino acids. Trimming stripped 1 base from V and 3 bases from J, with 7 bases between. Here the CDR3 reads CASSLGQFYEQYF. The CDR3 bases are TGTGCCAGCAGCTTAGGACAGTTCTACGAGCAGTACTTC.

The CDR3 sequence is CASIRRQGYETQYF. Written as DNA, the CDR3 is TGCGCCAGCATCCGCCGACAGGGTTACGAGACCCAGTACTTC. V usage is TRBV10-2 and J usage is TRBJ2-5, with 7 bases that match TRBD1. Per germline, CDR1 WSHSY and CDR2 SAAADI. With 7 bases clipped from V and 5 bases from J, the junction kept 10 bases outside the gene matches. CDR3 length: 14 residues.

J is TRBJ2-3 and V is TRBV15; a possible D gene is TRBD2 (6 bases). The CDR3 covers 16 residues. From germline, CDR1 is LNHNV and CDR2 YYDKDF (reference sequence). V lost 0 bases, J lost 2 bases, and 12 bases lay in between. CDR3 protein: CATSRDLGGNTDTQYF. The CDR3 DNA reads TGTGCCACCAGCAGAGATCTGGGAGGTAACACAGATACGCAGTATTTT. The whole variable domain, filled in from reference TRBV15 and TRBJ2-3, reads DAMVIQNPRYQVTQFGKPVTLSCSQTLNHNVMYWYQQKSSQAPKLLFHYYDKDFNNEADTPDNFQSRRPNTSFCFLDIRSPGLGDTAMYLCATSRDLGGNTDTQYFGPGTRLTVL.

The J gene is TRBJ1-6, the V gene TRBV3-1 (or the pseudogene TRBV3-2), with 9 bases identical to TRBD1. This CDR3 is 18 amino acids long. CDR1 is LGHDT, CDR2 YNNKEL, per germline (reference sequence). Losses at the gene ends were 0 bases for V and 5 bases for J; bases not matched to a gene: 8. CDR3 sequence: CASSQDLFWTGDNSPLHF. The CDR3 DNA is TGTGCCAGCAGCCAAGATCTTTTCTGGACAGGGGATAATTCACCCCTCCACTTT.

J is TRBJ2-7 and V is TRBV3-1 (or the pseudogene TRBV3-2); TRBD2 agrees at 8 bases. The CDR3 covers 17 residues. Germline CDR1 and CDR2: LGHDT and YNNKEL (reference sequence). V lost 4 bases, J lost 0 bases, and 11 bases stayed unmatched. The CDR3 DNA reads TGTGCCAGCAGCCCTCCCCCCGGGACTAGGAACTCCTACGAGCAGTACTTC. Translation: CASSPPPGTRNSYEQYF.

The chain links TRBV5-4 to TRBJ1-2; D is perhaps TRBD1 (6 bases). This CDR3 is 13 amino acids long. The ends were cut back, 6 bases at V and 6 bases at J, with 15 bases in the middle. From germline, CDR1 is SGHNT and CDR2 YYREEE (reference sequence). Written as DNA, the CDR3 is TGTGCCAGCACCCGGGCATCAGGGGATGGCTACACCTTC. This gives the protein CASTRASGDGYTF.

This chain connects TRBV2 to TRBJ2-3; D not certain. This CDR3 is 11 amino acids long. V lost 10 bases and J 5 bases, leaving 10 bases between the germline ends. In germline, CDR1 is SNHLY, CDR2 FYNNEI. CDR3 residues: CAIPVGDTQYF. CDR3 nucleotide sequence: TGTGCCATTCCGGTTGGAGATACGCAGTATTTT. Together with reference TRBV2 and TRBJ2-3, the CDR3 gives the full variable domain: EPEVTQTPSHQVTQMGQEVILRCVPISNHLYFYWYRQILGQKVEFLVSFYNNEISEKSEIFDDQFSVERPDGSNFTLKIRSTKLEDSAMYFCAIPVGDTQYFGPGTRLTVL.

The rearrangement uses TRBV14 and TRBJ2-5; D may be TRBD1 (6 bases). In germline, CDR1 is SGHDN, CDR2 FVKESK. The CDR3 runs to 15 residues. V was pared by 3 bases and J by 2 bases, with 13 bases between. The CDR3 nucleotides are TGTGCCAGCAGCCATCCGCCGGGGACACAAGAGACCCAGTACTTC. It specifies CASSHPPGTQETQYF.

This rearrangement joins TRBV28 to TRBJ1-5; D perhaps matches TRBD1 (5 bases). The CDR3 covers 12 residues. Germline loops: CDR1 MDHEN, CDR2 SYDVKM. Trimming cost V 8 bases and J 6 bases, with 11 bases left between them. CDR3 in DNA: TGTGCCAGCGATTTAAGGGGTCAGCCCCAGCATTTT. Its protein is CASDLRGQPQHF.

V gene TRBV30 combines with J gene TRBJ2-1; the match to TRBD1 covers 7 bases. Germline-derived CDR1 and CDR2 are GTSNPN and SVGIG (reference sequence). The V and J ends lost 5 bases and 8 bases, in that order; junction bases with no gene match: 12. The CDR3 extends over 14 amino acids. The CDR3 bases are TGTGCCTGGGACCCGGAAGGGGGCGGAGATGAGCAGTTCTTC. This gives the protein CAWDPEGGGDEQFF.